The count of the clone carrying this T cell receptor beta chain is one. 60 Vbeta and 13 Jbeta primers were used in PCR. TCRdb's copy holds only in-frame clones and misses some; the assay was immunoSEQ multiplex PCR. The table records about 180,000 clones, approximately 80% of them present only once. CDR3 size: 15 residues. The germline CDR1 and CDR2 sequences are MNHEY and SVGAGI. V shed 6 bases and J shed 8 bases, with 22 bases lying between them. The sample belongs to a study of cytomegalovirus exposure and HLA in healthy donors. Sequencing was done on a sample of PBMCs. The chain carries TRBV6-5 and TRBJ1-2; the D gene is possibly TRBD1 (5 bases). The receptor was derived from a girl aged 2 to 10 in good health and CMV-seropositive. The CDR3 DNA reads TGTGCCAGCAGAATCCTCGACAGCCGCTTCGGCGGCTACACCTTC. Translation gives CASRILDSRFGGYTF.